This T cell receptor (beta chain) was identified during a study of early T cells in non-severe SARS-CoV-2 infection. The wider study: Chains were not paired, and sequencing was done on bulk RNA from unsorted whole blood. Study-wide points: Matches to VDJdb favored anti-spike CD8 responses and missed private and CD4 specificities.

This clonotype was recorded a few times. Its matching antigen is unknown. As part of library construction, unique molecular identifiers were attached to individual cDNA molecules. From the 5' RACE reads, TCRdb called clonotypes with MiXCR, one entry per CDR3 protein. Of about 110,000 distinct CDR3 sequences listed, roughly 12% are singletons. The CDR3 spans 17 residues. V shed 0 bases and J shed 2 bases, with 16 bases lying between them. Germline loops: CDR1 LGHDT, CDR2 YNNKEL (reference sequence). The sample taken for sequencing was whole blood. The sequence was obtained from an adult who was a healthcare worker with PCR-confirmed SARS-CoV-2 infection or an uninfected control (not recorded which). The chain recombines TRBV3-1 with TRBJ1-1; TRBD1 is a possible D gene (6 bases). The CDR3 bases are TGTGCCAGCAGCCAAGATGGGGGGCCAGACAGTAACACTGAAGCTTTCTTT. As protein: CASSQDGGPDSNTEAFF.